In its sample, the clone carrying this TCR beta chain was seen a few times. Its antigen is currently unknown. The data were taken from a study of T cell responses to AZD1222 COVID-19 vaccine. General study points: As reported, nearly half of all spike-specific TCRs target variant regions that are unmutated. White British people made up most donors, females outnumbered males, and clonal diversity was possibly underestimated. Repertoire sampling happened only post peak T cell response.

Method: immunoSEQ multiplex PCR; TCRdb's copy keeps in-frame clones and lacks some. The sample records 100,000 to 120,000 clones, roughly 93% being singletons. CDR1 and CDR2 from the germline V gene are SGHTA and FQGNSA. V was trimmed by 2 bases and J by 5 bases, leaving 12 bases between them. This CDR3 is 15 amino acids long. This TCR was sampled from an adult who received the AZD1222 COVID-19 vaccine. Sequencing was performed on peripheral blood, taken 28 days after the second AZD1222 dose. The genes are TRBV7-2 and TRBJ1-4; the D is unclear. CDR3 nucleotides: TGTGCCAGCAGCTTATCTAACAGCCGCAATGAAAAACTGTTTTTT. Translating it yields CASSLSNSRNEKLFF.